Listed here are 25 T cell receptor beta chains from one sample, sequenced in a study of long-term antiretroviral therapy in people with HIV. This was the immunoSEQ v3.0 assay at survey level. Measured with immunoSEQ multiplex PCR; TCRdb has only the in-frame clones, and not every one. The table lists about 32,000 clones, roughly 94% of them singletons. Sample: unsorted PBMCs, taken 4.1 years after starting antiretroviral therapy. Every receptor here comes from a woman aged 45-65 years with HIV.

The chain has TRBV6-6 and TRBJ1-1, with TRBD1 identical over 9 bases. The length of the CDR3 is 13 residues. CDR1 is MNHNY and CDR2 is SVGAGI in the germline V gene (reference sequence). J was trimmed by 1 base and V by 11 bases; bases with no gene match: 5. CDR3 DNA: TGTGCCGGACAGGGGTGGGGGAACACTGAAGCTTTCTTT. This gives the protein CAGQGWGNTEAFF.

This chain links TRBV30 with TRBJ1-1; D possibly corresponds to TRBD1 (5 bases). Germline loops: CDR1 GTSNPN, CDR2 SVGIG (reference sequence). V gave up 3 bases and J gave up 0 bases, with 17 bases separating them. The CDR3 totals 16 residues. CDR3 region: CAWSPRWGTMNTEAFF. CDR3 in DNA: TGTGCCTGGAGCCCCCGGTGGGGGACGATGAACACTGAAGCTTTCTTT.

The rearrangement links TRBV5-6 to TRBJ2-1; 8 bases agree with TRBD2. Trimming took 4 bases from V and 9 from J; bases not matched to a gene: 6. Germline V gene lookup returns CDR1 SGHDT and CDR2 YYEEEE. The CDR3 is 13 residues long. Here the CDR3 DNA reads TGTGCCAGCAGCCGGGGACTAGGGGCTGAGCAGTTCTTC. Translation: CASSRGLGAEQFF.

This clone was seen only a few times. Written as DNA, the CDR3 is TGTGCCAGCAGTTTAGGGCCGGCCAACACTGAAGCTTTCTTT. It specifies CASSLGPANTEAFF. The chain uses TRBV27 and TRBJ1-1; the D is unclear. V lost 2 bases, J lost 2 bases, and 9 bases lay in between. The CDR3 length is 14 residues. CDR1 is MNHEY and CDR2 is SMNVEV in the germline V gene (reference sequence).

The sample holds a few counts of this clone. The V call is TRBV6-4, the J call TRBJ2-1; possibly TRBD2 for D (7 bases). V was trimmed by 6 bases and J by 3 bases, leaving 15 bases between them. This CDR3 has 15 residues. Germline CDR1 MRHNA, CDR2 SNTAGT. CDR3 in amino acids: CASSDKGGDYNEQFF. CDR3 in DNA: TGTGCCAGCAGCGATAAGGGGGGGGACTACAATGAGCAGTTCTTC.

The V gene is TRBV10-2, the J gene TRBJ2-7, with D perhaps matching TRBD1 (6 bases). Between the trimmed V and J ends, which lost 6 bases and 1 base, there was a span of 13 bases. In germline, CDR1 is WSHSY, CDR2 SAAADI. This CDR3 region has 14 residues. The CDR3 spells CASRRQASSYEQYF. The CDR3 nucleotides are TGCGCCAGCAGAAGACAGGCGTCATCCTACGAGCAGTACTTC.

The chain carries TRBV29-1 and TRBJ2-7, with D perhaps TRBD1 or TRBD2 (6 bases each). The CDR3 is 13 amino acids. V shed 3 bases and J shed 3 bases, with 12 bases lying between them. Germline values: CDR1 SQVTM, CDR2 ANQGSEA. CDR3 sequence (DNA): TGCAGCGTTGATACGGGGGCCCACTACGAGCAGTACTTC. Its translation is CSVDTGAHYEQYF.

V usage is TRBV7-2 and J usage is TRBJ1-1; TRBD1 aligns across 7 bases. Trimming cost V 5 bases and J 9 bases; bases outside gene matches: 3. CDR1 SGHTA and CDR2 FQGNSA come from the germline V gene. The CDR3 is made up of 11 amino acids. Written as DNA, the CDR3 is TGTGCCAGCAGCCTGGGACAGAAAGCTTTCTTT. It yields the protein CASSLGQKAFF.

This chain joins TRBV5-6 and TRBJ2-5; 8 bases map to TRBD2. The CDR3 totals 17 residues. Unmatched junction bases numbered 11, after V lost 0 bases and J lost 4 bases. The germline gives CDR1 SGHDT, CDR2 YYEEEE. CDR3 in amino acids: CASSLAAGSGVRETQYF. The DNA of the CDR3 is TGTGCCAGCAGCTTGGCCGCTGGTAGCGGGGTAAGAGAGACCCAGTACTTC.

The J gene is TRBJ1-1, the V gene TRBV5-6; 7 bases map to TRBD1. V gave up 1 base and J gave up 0 bases; unmatched junction bases: 9. Germline CDR1 reads SGHDT; CDR2 reads YYEEEE. CDR3 size: 17 residues. The CDR3 sequence: CASSLTGEKGLNTEAFF. The CDR3 DNA reads TGTGCCAGCAGCTTGACAGGGGAAAAGGGGCTGAACACTGAAGCTTTCTTT.

This chain uses TRBV7-6 with TRBJ2-1; 7 positions agree with TRBD2. There are 15 residues in the CDR3. Per the germline V gene, CDR1 is SGHVS and CDR2 is FNYEAQ. V lost 6 bases, J lost 0 bases, and 5 bases stayed unmatched. CDR3 coding DNA: TGTGCCAGCAGGGGGGAGGGGAGCTCCTACAATGAGCAGTTCTTC. Protein sequence: CASRGEGSSYNEQFF.

The chain links TRBV13 to TRBJ1-6; D is possibly TRBD1 (5 bases). The V end was cut by 2 bases, the J end by 5 bases, with 7 bases between. The CDR3 is made up of 14 amino acids. Germline CDR1 and CDR2: PRHDT and FYEKMQ (reference sequence). The CDR3 DNA follows: TGTGCCAGCAGCTTACAAGGGGATAATTCACCCCTCCACTTT. The encoded protein is CASSLQGDNSPLHF.

The genes are TRBV6-4 and TRBJ1-1; TRBD1 is a possible D gene (5 bases). V shed 3 bases and J shed 2 bases, with 10 bases lying between them. Germline lookup yields CDR1 MRHNA and CDR2 SNTAGT. CDR3 length: 14 amino acids. As DNA, the CDR3 is TGTGCCAGCAGTGAGGGAAGGGGTAACACTGAAGCTTTCTTT. It encodes CASSEGRGNTEAFF.

J is TRBJ2-3 and V is TRBV30; possible D gene TRBD2, 7 bases. Germline V gives CDR1 GTSNPN, CDR2 SVGIG (reference sequence). Trimming removed 5 bases from V and 8 bases from J, with 17 bases in between. This CDR3 is 13 amino acids long. The CDR3 sequence: CAWERGGGATQYF. The CDR3 DNA reads as TGTGCCTGGGAGCGTGGAGGGGGGGCTACGCAGTATTTT.

A single count supports this clone. The rearrangement uses TRBV6-6 and TRBJ1-5, with D unresolved. Germline V lookup: CDR1 MNHNY, CDR2 SVGAGI (reference sequence). The CDR3 is 14 amino acids. Trimming shortened V by 2 bases and J by 3 bases, and 8 bases separated the two germline ends. The CDR3 loop reads CASSYTATNQPQHF. The CDR3 bases are TGTGCCAGCAGTTACACAGCAACCAATCAGCCCCAGCATTTT.

The chain recombines TRBV5-1 with TRBJ2-7, with D possibly being TRBD1 (6 bases). Germline CDR1 SGHRS, CDR2 YFSETQ. The germline V and J ends were trimmed by 4 bases and 7 bases, with 12 bases remaining between them. The CDR3 is 12 residues long. CDR3 residues: CASSDGQLEQYF. CDR3 nucleotides: TGCGCCAGCAGCGACGGACAGTTGGAGCAGTACTTC.

The gene calls are TRBV4-1 and TRBJ1-2; D is unclear. The CDR3 totals 13 residues. Germline V lookup: CDR1 MGHRA, CDR2 YSYEKL. The V and J ends lost 1 base and 3 bases respectively, with 6 bases between them. As DNA, the CDR3 is TGCGCCAGCAGCCAAGTTACTTACTATGGCTACACCTTC. Protein product: CASSQVTYYGYTF.

The rearrangement links TRBV27 to TRBJ2-5, with 12 positions matching TRBD1. Per germline, CDR1 MNHEY and CDR2 SMNVEV (reference sequence). The CDR3 extends over 15 amino acids. Losses at the gene ends were 5 bases for V and 4 bases for J; bases not matched to a gene: 5. CDR3 protein: CASSQGQGARETQYF. CDR3 DNA sequence: TGTGCCAGCAGTCAGGGACAGGGGGCGAGAGAGACCCAGTACTTC.

This rearrangement joins TRBV4-1 to TRBJ2-7, with a tentative D call TRBD2 (6 bases). This CDR3 is 13 amino acids long. With 4 bases removed from V and 6 bases from J, the gap between germline ends came to 13 bases. Per germline, CDR1 MGHRA and CDR2 YSYEKL. Here the CDR3 DNA reads TGCGCCAGCAGCCGAGGAGGGGAAGGCGAGCAGTACTTC. Amino acids: CASSRGGEGEQYF.

The chain combines TRBV5-1 with TRBJ2-5; D uncertain. Deletions cut 1 base from V and 2 bases from J, with 9 bases between. The CDR3 runs 14 residues. CDR1 SGHRS and CDR2 YFSETQ come from the germline V gene. CDR3 sequence reads: CASSLYGPQETQYF. DNA of the CDR3: TGCGCCAGCAGCTTGTATGGACCACAAGAGACCCAGTACTTC.

J is TRBJ2-1 and V is TRBV5-1; TRBD1 aligns across 10 bases. With V trimmed by 0 bases and J by 2 bases, 2 bases remained unmatched. Looked up from germline, CDR1 is SGHRS and CDR2 is YFSETQ. CDR3 length: 16 residues. CDR3 coding DNA: TGCGCCAGCAGCTTGGGGGGGACAGGGGCCTACAATGAGCAGTTCTTC. This translates into CASSLGGTGAYNEQFF.

This clone came up once. The chain links TRBV11-3 to TRBJ1-1; D may be TRBD1 (5 bases). Deletions cut 4 bases from V and 4 bases from J, with 10 bases between. Germline-derived CDR1 and CDR2 are SGHNT and YENEEA. CDR3 length equals 13 residues. The CDR3, as DNA: TGTGCCAGCAGCTCGGTGGGGGGCACTGAAGCTTTCTTT. It codes for CASSSVGGTEAFF.

This clone was counted a single time. The chain has TRBV27 and TRBJ1-2; the D gene is possibly TRBD1 (5 bases). Germline V gene lookup returns CDR1 MNHEY and CDR2 SMNVEV (reference sequence). Trimming took off 4 bases at V and 8 bases at J, with 14 bases between the two ends. The CDR3 extends over 13 amino acids. The CDR3: CASSWGTSGGYTF. CDR3 bases: TGTGCCAGCAGTTGGGGGACGTCGGGGGGCTACACCTTC.

This clone was seen only once. The gene calls are TRBV5-1 and TRBJ1-1; the match to TRBD1 covers 7 bases. With 4 bases clipped from V and 9 bases from J, the junction kept 9 bases outside the gene matches. The germline gives CDR1 SGHRS, CDR2 YFSETQ. The CDR3 extends over 13 amino acids. The CDR3 spells CASSPGQVSQAFF. The CDR3, as DNA: TGCGCCAGCAGCCCCGGACAGGTTTCTCAAGCTTTCTTT.

The chain combines TRBV11-1 with TRBJ2-3; 9 positions agree with TRBD2. CDR1 is SGHAT and CDR2 is FQDESV in the germline V gene (reference sequence). J lost 2 bases, V lost 0 bases, and 6 bases had no gene match. The CDR3 consists of 17 residues. The CDR3 protein is CASSLARAGGYTDTQYF. In DNA, the CDR3 is TGTGCCAGCAGCTTAGCCCGAGCGGGGGGATACACAGATACGCAGTATTTT.